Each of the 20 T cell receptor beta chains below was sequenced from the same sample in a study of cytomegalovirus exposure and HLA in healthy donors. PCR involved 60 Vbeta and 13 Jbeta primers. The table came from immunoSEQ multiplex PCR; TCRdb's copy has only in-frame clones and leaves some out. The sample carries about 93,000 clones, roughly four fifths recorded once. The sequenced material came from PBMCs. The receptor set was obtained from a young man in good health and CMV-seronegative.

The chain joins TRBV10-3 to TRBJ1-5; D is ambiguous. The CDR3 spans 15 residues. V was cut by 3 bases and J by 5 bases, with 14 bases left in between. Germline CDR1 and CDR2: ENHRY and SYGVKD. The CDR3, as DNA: TGTGCCATCAGTGAATCAGGAGGGAGGGATCAGCCCCAGCATTTT. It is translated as CAISESGGRDQPQHF.

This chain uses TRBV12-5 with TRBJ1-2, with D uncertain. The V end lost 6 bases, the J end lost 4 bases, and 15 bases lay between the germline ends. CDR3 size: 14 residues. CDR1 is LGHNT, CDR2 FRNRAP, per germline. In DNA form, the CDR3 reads TGTGCTAGTGGCCTCTCCGGCGGGGTCTATGGCTACACCTTC. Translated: CASGLSGGVYGYTF.

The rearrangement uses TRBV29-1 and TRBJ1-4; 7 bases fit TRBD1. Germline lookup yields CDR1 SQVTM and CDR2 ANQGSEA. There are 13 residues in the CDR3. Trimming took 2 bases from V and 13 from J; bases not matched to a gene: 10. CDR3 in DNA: TGCAGCGTTGAAAAACAGGGGCGTAACGTACTGTTTTTT. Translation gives CSVEKQGRNVLFF.

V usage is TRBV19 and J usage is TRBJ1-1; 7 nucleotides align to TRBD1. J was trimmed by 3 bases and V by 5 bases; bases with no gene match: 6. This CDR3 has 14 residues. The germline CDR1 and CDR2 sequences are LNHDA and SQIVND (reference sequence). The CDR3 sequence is CASSPRQGYTEAFF. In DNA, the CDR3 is TGTGCCAGTAGTCCTCGACAGGGATACACTGAAGCTTTCTTT.

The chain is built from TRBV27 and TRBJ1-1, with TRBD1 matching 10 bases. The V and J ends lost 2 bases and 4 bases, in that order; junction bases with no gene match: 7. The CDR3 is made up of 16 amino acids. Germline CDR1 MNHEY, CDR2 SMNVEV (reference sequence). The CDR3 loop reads CASSLEDRGLGTEAFF. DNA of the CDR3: TGTGCCAGCAGTTTAGAAGACAGGGGGCTGGGCACTGAAGCTTTCTTT.

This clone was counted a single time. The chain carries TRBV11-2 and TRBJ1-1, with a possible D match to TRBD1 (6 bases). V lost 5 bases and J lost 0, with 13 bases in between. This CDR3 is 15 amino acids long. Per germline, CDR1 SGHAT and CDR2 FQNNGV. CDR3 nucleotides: TGTGCCAGCAGCGGCAGGCCAGGGGTGAACACTGAAGCTTTCTTT. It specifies CASSGRPGVNTEAFF.

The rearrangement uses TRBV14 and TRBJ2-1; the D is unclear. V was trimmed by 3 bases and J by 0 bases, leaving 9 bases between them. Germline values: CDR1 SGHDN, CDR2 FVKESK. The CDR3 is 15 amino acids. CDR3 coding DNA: TGTGCCAGCAGCCATCCCATCGGCTCCTACAATGAGCAGTTCTTC. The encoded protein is CASSHPIGSYNEQFF. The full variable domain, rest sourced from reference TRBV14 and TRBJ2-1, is EAGVTQFPSHSVIEKGQTVTLRCDPISGHDNLYWYRRVMGKEIKFLLHFVKESKQDESGMPNNRFLAERTGGTYSTLKVQPAELEDSGVYFCASSHPIGSYNEQFFGPGTRLTVL.

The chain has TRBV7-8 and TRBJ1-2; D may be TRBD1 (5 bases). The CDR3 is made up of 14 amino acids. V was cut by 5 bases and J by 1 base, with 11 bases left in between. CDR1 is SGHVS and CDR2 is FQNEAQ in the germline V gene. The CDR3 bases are TGTGCCAGCAGCGGGGGGACCGTTAACTATGGCTACACCTTC. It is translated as CASSGGTVNYGYTF.

This chain's CDR3 is CASSQAADKETQYF. CDR3 nucleotide sequence: TGTGCCAGCAGCCAAGCCGCGGACAAAGAGACCCAGTACTTC. V is TRBV4-2 and J is TRBJ2-5; perhaps TRBD1 as D (5 bases). Germline loops: CDR1 LGHNA, CDR2 YNFKEQ. Trimming took 1 base from V and 3 from J, leaving 9 bases between them. There are 14 residues in the CDR3.

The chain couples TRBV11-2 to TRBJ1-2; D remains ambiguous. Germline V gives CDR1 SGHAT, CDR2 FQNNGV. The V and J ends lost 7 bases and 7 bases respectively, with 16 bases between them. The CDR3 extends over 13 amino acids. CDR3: CASNLGAVGGYTF. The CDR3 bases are TGTGCCAGCAATCTCGGTGCGGTGGGTGGCTACACCTTC.

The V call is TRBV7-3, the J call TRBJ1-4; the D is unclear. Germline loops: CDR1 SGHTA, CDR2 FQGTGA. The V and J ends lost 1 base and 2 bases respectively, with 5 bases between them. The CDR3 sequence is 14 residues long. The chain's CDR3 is CASSLMRTNEKLFF. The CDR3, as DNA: TGTGCCAGCAGCTTAATGAGGACTAATGAAAAACTGTTTTTT.

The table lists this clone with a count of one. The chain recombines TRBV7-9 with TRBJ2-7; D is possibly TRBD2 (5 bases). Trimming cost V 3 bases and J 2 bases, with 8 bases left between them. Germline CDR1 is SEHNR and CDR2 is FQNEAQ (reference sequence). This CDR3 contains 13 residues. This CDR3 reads CASSFDGAYEQYF. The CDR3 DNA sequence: TGTGCCAGCAGCTTTGACGGGGCCTACGAGCAGTACTTC.

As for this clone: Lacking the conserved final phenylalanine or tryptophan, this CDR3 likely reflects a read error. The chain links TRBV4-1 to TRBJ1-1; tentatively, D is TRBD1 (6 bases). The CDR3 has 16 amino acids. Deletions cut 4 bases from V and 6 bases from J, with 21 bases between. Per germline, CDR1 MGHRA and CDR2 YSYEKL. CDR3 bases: TGCGCCAGCAGCCCCTTCGGACAGAACCCTGGCGCTGAAGCTTTCTCT. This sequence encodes CASSPFGQNPGAEAFS.

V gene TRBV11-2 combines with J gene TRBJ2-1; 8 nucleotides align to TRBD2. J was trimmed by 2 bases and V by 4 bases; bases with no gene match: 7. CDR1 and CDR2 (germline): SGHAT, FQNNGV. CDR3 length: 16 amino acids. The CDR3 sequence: CASSSLSGDPYNEQFF. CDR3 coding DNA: TGTGCCAGCAGCTCCCTTAGCGGGGACCCCTACAATGAGCAGTTCTTC. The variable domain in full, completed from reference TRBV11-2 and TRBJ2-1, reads EAGVAQSPRYKIIEKRQSVAFWCNPISGHATLYWYQQILGQGPKLLIQFQNNGVVDDSQLPKDRFSAERLKGVDSTLKIQPAKLEDSAVYLCASSSLSGDPYNEQFFGPGTRLTVL.

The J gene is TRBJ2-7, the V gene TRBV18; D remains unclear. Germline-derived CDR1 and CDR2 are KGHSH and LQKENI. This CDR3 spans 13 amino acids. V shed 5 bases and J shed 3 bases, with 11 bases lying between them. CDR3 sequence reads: CASSINRVYEQYF. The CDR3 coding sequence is TGTGCCAGCTCAATAAACAGAGTCTACGAGCAGTACTTC.

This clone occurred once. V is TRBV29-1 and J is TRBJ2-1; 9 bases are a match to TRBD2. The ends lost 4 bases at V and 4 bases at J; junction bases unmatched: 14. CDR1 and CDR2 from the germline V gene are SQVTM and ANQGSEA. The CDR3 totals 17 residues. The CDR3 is CSVGGVVAGEVYNEQFF. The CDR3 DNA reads TGCAGCGTTGGGGGGGTAGTAGCGGGAGAAGTGTACAATGAGCAGTTCTTC.

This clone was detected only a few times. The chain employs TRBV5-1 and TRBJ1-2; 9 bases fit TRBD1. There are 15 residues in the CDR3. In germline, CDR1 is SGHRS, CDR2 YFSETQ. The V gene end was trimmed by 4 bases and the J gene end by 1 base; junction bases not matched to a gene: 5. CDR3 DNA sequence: TGCGCCAGCAGCCCTGACAGGGGGGGTAACTATGGCTACACCTTC. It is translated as CASSPDRGGNYGYTF.

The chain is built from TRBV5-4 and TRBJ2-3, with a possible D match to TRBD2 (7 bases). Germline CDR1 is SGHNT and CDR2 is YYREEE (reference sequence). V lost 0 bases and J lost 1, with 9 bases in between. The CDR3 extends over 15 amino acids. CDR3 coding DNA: TGTGCCAGCAGCTTGGCCGGGGGGCGCACAGATACGCAGTATTTT. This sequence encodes CASSLAGGRTDTQYF.

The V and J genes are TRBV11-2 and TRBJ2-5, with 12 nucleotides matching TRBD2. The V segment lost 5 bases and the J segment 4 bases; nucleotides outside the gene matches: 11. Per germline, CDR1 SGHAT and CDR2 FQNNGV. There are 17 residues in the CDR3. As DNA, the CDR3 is TGTGCCAGCAGCACTCGCCCCTCACTAGCGGGAGGAGAGACCCAGTACTTC. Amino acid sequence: CASSTRPSLAGGETQYF.

CDR3 DNA sequence: TGTGCCAGCAGCGTTAGCGGGGGGGGTACCTACGAGCAGTACTTC. Encoded protein: CASSVSGGGTYEQYF. The chain uses TRBV9 and TRBJ2-7; TRBD2 aligns across 11 bases. The CDR3 loop spans 15 amino acids. The germline V gene encodes CDR1 SGDLS and CDR2 YYNGEE. After removal of 2 bases from V and 2 bases from J, the junction contained 3 bases not matched to a gene.